This T cell receptor beta chain was sequenced during a study of tissue T cells after allogeneic stem cell transplantation. This clone showed up just a few times. The listed genes are named as in mouse. Time point described: mouse harvest day 14 after allogeneic transplant. The graft held 10^6 splenic CD5+ T cells and 10^7 T-cell-depleted bone marrow cells. Profiling relied on immunoSEQ multiplex PCR, and the TCRdb table lists in-frame clones only, not all of them. Seen here are just over 3,000 clones, under 55% observed once, and the top ten hold roughly 31%. Source material: gut tissue. The source is a female BALB/c mouse given C57BL/6 T cells with graft-versus-host disease after an allogeneic hematopoietic cell transplant.

The sequenced part of the CDR3 DNA is TGCACCTGCAGTGCAAGACAGAAAAACACAGAAGTCTTC. This translates into CTCSARQKNTEVF. The whole CDR3 protein is CTCSARQKNTEVFF. The V call is TRBV1, the J call TRBJ1-1; maybe TRBD1 (5 bases). The read gets to within 1 residue of the CDR3 end, and the germline J gene fills in the rest. The CDR3 is 14 amino acids. In germline, CDR1 is NSQYPW, CDR2 LRSPGD (reference sequence). V lost 2 bases to trimming and J lost 1 base, with 8 bases between them.